The 6 T cell receptor beta chains below were found in one sample sequenced in a study of blood T cell repertoires in COVID-19. Assay: immunoSEQ multiplex PCR; the TCRdb copy retains only in-frame clones and omits some. The sample records 70,000 to 95,000 clones, 86% being singletons. Sequencing was performed on peripheral blood. The receptor source for this set is a human donor in a cohort sampled during active COVID-19.

This chain links TRBV7-9 with TRBJ1-6, with D hard to call. Germline assignment: CDR1 SEHNR and CDR2 FQNEAQ (reference sequence). This CDR3 has 14 amino acids. V was trimmed by 2 bases and J by 8 bases, leaving 10 bases between them. CDR3 sequence: CASSLRESDSPLHF. The DNA for the CDR3 is TGTGCCAGCAGCTTAAGGGAGTCTGATTCACCCCTCCACTTT.

The chain employs TRBV19 and TRBJ1-1; 8 bases line up with TRBD1. V was pared by 5 bases and J by 2 bases, with 4 bases of the junction left unmatched. This CDR3 has 14 amino acids. In germline, CDR1 is LNHDA, CDR2 SQIVND (reference sequence). Written as DNA, the CDR3 is TGTGCCAGTAGTGTGGACAGGGAAAACACTGAAGCTTTCTTT. This codes for CASSVDRENTEAFF.

CDR3 DNA sequence: TGCGCCAGCAGCCAAGATAGAGGGTGGGTCGAGCAGTACTTC. Amino acid sequence: CASSQDRGWVEQYF. V and J are TRBV4-1 and TRBJ2-7; TRBD2 is a possible D gene (5 bases). The V gene's germline CDR1 is MGHRA and CDR2 YSYEKL. V was cut by 0 bases and J by 6 bases, with 12 bases left in between. The length of the CDR3 is 14 residues.

V gene TRBV19 combines with J gene TRBJ2-1, with unresolved D. CDR3 size: 14 residues. The germline gives CDR1 LNHDA, CDR2 SQIVND (reference sequence). Trimming cost V 1 base and J 4 bases, with 8 bases left between them. The CDR3 DNA follows: TGTGCCAGTAGTATAGGAAGCTCGTACAATGAGCAGTTCTTC. Protein sequence: CASSIGSSYNEQFF. Combining the CDR3 with reference TRBV19 and TRBJ2-1 gives the whole variable domain DGGITQSPKYLFRKEGQNVTLSCEQNLNHDAMYWYRQDPGQGLRLIYYSQIVNDFQKGDIAEGYSVSREKKESFPLTVTSAQKNPTAFYLCASSIGSSYNEQFFGPGTRLTVL.

The chain links TRBV27 to TRBJ2-7; TRBD1 aligns across 12 bases. The CDR3 consists of 18 residues. V lost 6 bases to trimming and J lost 2 bases; unmatched junction nucleotides: 14. Germline lookup yields CDR1 MNHEY and CDR2 SMNVEV (reference sequence). The CDR3 here is CASSSPLSGTGGPYEQYF. The DNA of the CDR3 is TGTGCCAGCAGCTCTCCCCTCTCCGGGACAGGGGGCCCCTACGAGCAGTACTTC.

The CDR3, as DNA: TGTGCCAGCAGTCTTCCGGGAGTAAACGAGCAGTACTTC. Amino acid sequence: CASSLPGVNEQYF. This chain links TRBV6-2 or TRBV6-3 with TRBJ2-7; TRBD2 is a possible D gene (6 bases). The CDR3 has 13 amino acids. The germline V gene encodes CDR1 MNHEY and CDR2 SVGEGT. Trimming left V 5 bases short and J 5 bases short, with 13 bases between.